The entry that follows covers one TCR beta chain sequence. There is no known antigen for this receptor. It has no much larger one-base neighbor in the sample; base qualities were not kept. This specimen belongs to a study of blood T cells in healthy people across ages (dated by TCRdb to about 2015). Study-wide context: In model experiments, roughly one uniquely barcoded TCR beta cDNA molecule per two T cells was captured by template switching. Age-related changes in TCR beta repertoire diversity were measured in the study by deep sequencing normalized with unique cDNA molecular identifiers. The donors were divided into four age groups: young (average around 15 years), middle-aged (approximately 39), aged (approximately 62) and long-lived (82). Donors of different ages were randomly distributed across sequencing lanes to avoid experimental bias. For two donors (one aged 18 to 29 and one aged 80 or older), the study analyzed two additional independent replicas of 1 million unique cDNA reads from the same blood draw. Paper-wide results and their limitations: Total diversity estimates from one million sequenced T cells were considered lower bounds and underestimates. Compared with the aged group, the long-lived group had more naive CD4+ T cells, fewer expanded clones and increased TCR diversity, suggesting age selection. Since profiling was done on bulk unsorted PBMCs, naive and antigen-experienced compartments could not be conclusively compared. Because the CMV infection status of the donors was unknown, age-related changes in expanded clonotypes may potentially have been confounded. Observed TCR beta diversity per million T cells fell roughly linearly with age, and a significant reduction was already apparent by age roughly 40. Observed TCR beta diversity correlated strongly with the percentage of naive T cells measured by flow cytometry.

The donors were 40 or so Caucasian individuals from Russia, aged roughly 6 to 95 years, who were systemically healthy. Each donor gave 9.5 to 10 milliliters of peripheral blood, drawn into EDTA-treated Vacutainer tubes. PBMCs were isolated by Ficoll-Paque density-gradient centrifugation, with at least 6.5 million obtained per sample. Trizol reagent was used to extract total RNA from PBMCs, with at least 5.5 micrograms per sample. The percentages of naive CD45RAhigh/CD27high T cells were determined by flow cytometry on a PBMC aliquot from every donor. The library was made by 5' RACE. Sequencing took place on an Illumina HiSeq 2500. A second roughly 7 to 12 cycle PCR used a sample-barcoded 5' primer and a J-beta primer mix. Each TCR beta cDNA molecule received a unique molecular identifier from a template-switch 5' adaptor carrying 12 random nucleotides. Each sample yielded at least 2.5 million CDR3-containing paired-end reads. All of the RNA was converted into first-strand cDNA using the Mint cDNA synthesis kit, with a TRBC-specific oligonucleotide serving as the primer. Following uracil-DNA glycosylase treatment, all cDNA underwent a first 18-cycle PCR with the universal primers M1SS and BC2_uni_R. The source study handled its data this way. For normalization, 1 million high-quality reads were randomly selected from each sample, with every read carrying a distinct molecular identifier. Instead of being binned into consensus sequences, reads that shared molecular identifiers were thrown out. MiTCR, set to a Q25 quality threshold and the strictest error-elimination algorithm, was used for CDR3 identification, clonotype clustering and error correction. A nonparametric unseen species model with Euler transformation was used to estimate lower-bound total TCR beta diversity. The public reads were quality trimmed at Q25 with fastp and then assembled into clones with MiXCR by TCRdb, keeping productive beta chains. Rows with a matching CDR3 protein are joined into one entry that keeps the most common DNA and genes. These V and J calls rely on TCRdb rather than the paper's analysis. The table for this sample lists about 1.1 million distinct CDR3 sequences; roughly two fifths of them were counted only once. The ten largest account for roughly 14% of the sample.

Input material: blood. The sequence was obtained from a man aged 18 to 30 in good health.

The DNA is TGTGCCAGCAGTCGACTAGCGTATCAAGAGACCCAGTACTTC. This is translated as CASSRLAYQETQYF. The rearrangement combines TRBV5-5 with TRBJ2-5; 8 central bases correspond to TRBD2. V loses 5 bases at its end and J loses 2 bases; junction bases beyond the gene matches: 5. The germline V gene (reference sequence) sets CDR1 to SGHKS and CDR2 to YYEKEE. Measured from the cysteine to the phenylalanine, the CDR3 is 14 residues long. Only the CDR3 portion is preserved as DNA: 42 bases, with reading frame beginning at the first base. Joined to the reference TRBV5-5 and TRBJ2-5 proteins, this CDR3 gives the full variable domain: DAGVTQSPTHLIKTRGQQVTLRCSPISGHKSVSWYQQVLGQGPQFIFQYYEKEERGRGNFPDRFSARQFPNYSSELNVNALLLGDSALYLCASSRLAYQETQYFGPGTRLLVL.